This record concerns one TCR beta chain sequence. A second about 6 to 12 cycle PCR used barcoded and J-beta primers. TCRdb reprocessed the 5' RACE reads via MiXCR and lists one record per CDR3 protein. The sample consists of 910,000 or so distinct CDR3 sequences, roughly 51% of them appearing once. CDR1 and CDR2 (germline): ENHRY, SYGVKD. The CDR3 spans 15 residues. The V gene end was trimmed by 6 bases and the J gene end by 2 bases; junction bases not matched to a gene: 7. The record originates from a study of blood T cells in healthy people across ages. This chain links TRBV10-3 with TRBJ2-1, with 7 bases identical to TRBD2. This clonotype was obtained from a woman aged 55-70 years in good health. The sequenced material came from blood. The CDR3 nucleotides read TGTGCCATCAGATACACTAGCGAGACCTACAATGAGCAGTTCTTC. It yields the protein CAIRYTSETYNEQFF.